Listed below are T cell receptor beta chains from one sample, sequenced in a study of T cell responses to AZD1222 COVID-19 vaccine. Clones were read by immunoSEQ multiplex PCR, and TCRdb kept only the in-frame ones, dropping some. The profile covers some 100,000 clones, with approximately 87% appearing a single time and 10% taken by the ten largest. The material sequenced was peripheral blood, taken 28 days after the second AZD1222 dose. These receptors all come from an adult who received the AZD1222 COVID-19 vaccine. CDR3s include the opening cysteine and the closing phenylalanine or tryptophan. A D gene is named only where the DNA matches it firmly. Clone size is given for some rows only: seen once, a few or many times, or a class if the clone is expanded.

abundance	v_gene	d_gene	j_gene	CDR3aa	CDR3nt
-	TRBV30	-	TRBJ1-1	CAWKFKNNTEAFF	TGTGCCTGGAAATTTAAGAATAACACTGAAGCTTTCTTT
once	TRBV28	TRBD1	TRBJ1-1	CASSLGQGALDTEAFF	TGTGCCAGCAGTTTAGGGCAGGGGGCTTTAGACACTGAAGCTTTCTTT
-	TRBV20-1	-	TRBJ1-2	CSASPAAYGYTF	TGCAGTGCTAGTCCGGCGGCTTATGGCTACACCTTC
-	TRBV30	TRBD1	TRBJ1-5	CAWSYGTGGGQPQHF	TGTGCCTGGAGTTACGGGACAGGGGGCGGTCAGCCCCAGCATTTT
-	TRBV19	TRBD1	TRBJ1-6	CASSGGTGSRSPLHF	TGTGCCAGTAGTGGGGGGACAGGGTCACGATCACCCCTCCACTTT
once	TRBV10-3	-	TRBJ2-1	CAISTVDGTPNSNEQFF	TGTGCCATCAGTACGGTTGACGGCACCCCCAATAGTAATGAGCAGTTCTTC
-	TRBV7-2	-	TRBJ2-1	CASSLVANNEQFF	TGTGCCAGCAGCTTAGTGGCTAACAATGAGCAGTTCTTC
-	TRBV10-3	TRBD2	TRBJ2-5	CAISLAGGRETQYF	TGTGCCATCAGCCTAGCGGGGGGGCGGGAGACCCAGTACTTC
once	TRBV28	TRBD2	TRBJ2-7	CASGRGGGSYEQYF	TGTGCCAGCGGTCGGGGGGGAGGGAGTTACGAGCAGTACTTC
-	TRBV28	-	TRBJ2-7	CASSPYLRGSGIPYEQYF	TGTGCCAGCAGTCCATACCTCAGGGGCAGCGGGATCCCCTACGAGCAGTACTTC
-	TRBV19	-	TRBJ2-7	CASSMSSGNSYEQYF	TGTGCCAGTAGTATGTCATCCGGGAACTCCTACGAGCAGTACTTC
-	TRBV4-3	TRBD2	TRBJ2-3	CASSQVLAGGLEPDTQYF	TGCGCCAGCAGCCAAGTCCTAGCGGGAGGGCTAGAGCCAGATACGCAGTATTTT
-	TRBV30	TRBD1	TRBJ1-3	CAWSTWGQEISGNTIYF	TGTGCCTGGAGTACATGGGGACAGGAGATCTCTGGAAACACCATATATTTT
-	TRBV5-1	-	TRBJ1-6	CASSLWGISDSPLHF	TGCGCCAGCAGCTTGTGGGGGATTAGTGATTCACCCCTCCACTTT
once	TRBV12-3/TRBV12-4	-	TRBJ1-2	CASSGAGYTF	TGTGCCAGCAGTGGCGCGGGCTACACCTTC
-	TRBV10-3	TRBD1	TRBJ2-5	CAIRDRGAKETQYF	TGTGCCATCCGGGACAGGGGGGCCAAAGAGACCCAGTACTTC
-	TRBV2	TRBD1	TRBJ2-7	CASSEGQGGEQYF	TGTGCCAGCAGTGAAGGACAGGGTGGCGAGCAGTACTTC
-	TRBV5-6	TRBD1	TRBJ1-5	CASSLKAGTGGSQPQHF	TGTGCCAGCAGCTTGAAGGCGGGTACAGGGGGCAGTCAGCCCCAGCATTTT
-	TRBV6-5	-	TRBJ1-1	CASRGAGYAFF	TGTGCCAGCAGGGGGGCAGGGTATGCTTTCTTT
-	TRBV19	-	TRBJ1-1	CASRSDGPNTEAFF	TGTGCCAGTAGATCCGACGGGCCGAACACTGAAGCTTTCTTT